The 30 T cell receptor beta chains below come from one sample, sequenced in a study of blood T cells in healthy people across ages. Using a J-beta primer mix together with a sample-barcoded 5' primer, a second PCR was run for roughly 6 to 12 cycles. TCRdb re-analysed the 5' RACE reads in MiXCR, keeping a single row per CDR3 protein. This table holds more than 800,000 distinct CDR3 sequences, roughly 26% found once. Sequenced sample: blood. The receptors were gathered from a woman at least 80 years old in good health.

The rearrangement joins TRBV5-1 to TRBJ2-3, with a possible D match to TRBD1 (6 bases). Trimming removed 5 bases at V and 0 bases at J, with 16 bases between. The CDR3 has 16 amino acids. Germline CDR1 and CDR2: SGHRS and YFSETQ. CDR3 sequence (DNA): TGCGCCAGCAGGTTGCAGGGGATTGGAAGCACAGATACGCAGTATTTT. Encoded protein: CASRLQGIGSTDTQYF. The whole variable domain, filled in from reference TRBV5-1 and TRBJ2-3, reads KAGVTQTPRYLIKTRGQQVTLSCSPISGHRSVSWYQQTPGQGLQFLFEYFSETQRNKGNFPGRFSGRQFSNSRSEMNVSTLELGDSALYLCASRLQGIGSTDTQYFGPGTRLTVL.

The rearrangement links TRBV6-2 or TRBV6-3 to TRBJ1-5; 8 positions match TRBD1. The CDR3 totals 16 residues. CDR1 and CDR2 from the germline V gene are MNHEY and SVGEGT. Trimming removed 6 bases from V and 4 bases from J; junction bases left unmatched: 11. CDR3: CASSRTGPGKNQPQHF. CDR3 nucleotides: TGTGCCAGCAGCCGGACAGGGCCAGGGAAAAATCAGCCCCAGCATTTT.

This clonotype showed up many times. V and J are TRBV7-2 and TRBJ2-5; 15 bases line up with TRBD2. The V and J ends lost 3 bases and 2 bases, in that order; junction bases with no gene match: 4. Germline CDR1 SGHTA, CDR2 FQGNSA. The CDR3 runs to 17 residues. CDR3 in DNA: TGTGCCAGCAGCTTTTTGGGACTAGCGGGGGGACAAGAGACCCAGTACTTC. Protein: CASSFLGLAGGQETQYF.

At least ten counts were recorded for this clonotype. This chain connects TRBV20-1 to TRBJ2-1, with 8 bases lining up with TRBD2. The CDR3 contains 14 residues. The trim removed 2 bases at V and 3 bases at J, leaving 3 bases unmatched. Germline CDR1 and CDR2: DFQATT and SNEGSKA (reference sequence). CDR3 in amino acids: CSARRRGDYNEQFF. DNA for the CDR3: TGCAGTGCTAGACGGCGGGGGGACTACAATGAGCAGTTCTTC.

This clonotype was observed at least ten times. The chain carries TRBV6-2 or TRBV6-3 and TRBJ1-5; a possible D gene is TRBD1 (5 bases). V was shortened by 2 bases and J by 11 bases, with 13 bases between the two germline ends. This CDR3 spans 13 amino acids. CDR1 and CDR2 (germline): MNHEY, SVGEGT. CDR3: CASSYGGGRTQHF. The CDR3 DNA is TGTGCCAGCAGTTACGGGGGGGGACGGACCCAGCATTTT.

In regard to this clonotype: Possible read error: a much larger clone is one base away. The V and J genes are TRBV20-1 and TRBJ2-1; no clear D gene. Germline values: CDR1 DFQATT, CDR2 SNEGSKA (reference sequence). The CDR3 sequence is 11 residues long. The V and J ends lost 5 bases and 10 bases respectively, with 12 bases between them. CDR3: CSAGKLIEQFF. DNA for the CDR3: TGCAGTGCTGGGAAACTAATCGAGCAGTTCTTC.

In nucleotides, the CDR3 is TGTGCCAGCAGTTTAAGGACTTCTTACAATGAGCAGTACTTC. Translated, it gives CASSLRTSYNEQYF. The rearrangement links TRBV12-3 or TRBV12-4 to TRBJ2-7, with D possibly matching TRBD2 (5 bases). This CDR3 contains 14 residues. V lost 2 bases, J lost 7 bases, and 15 bases lay in between.

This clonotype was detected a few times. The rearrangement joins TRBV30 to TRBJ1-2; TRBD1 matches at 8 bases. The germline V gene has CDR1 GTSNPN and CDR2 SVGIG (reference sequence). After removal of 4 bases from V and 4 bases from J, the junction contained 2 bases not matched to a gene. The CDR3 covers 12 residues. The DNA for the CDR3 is TGTGCCTGGACAGGGGGCACCTATGGCTACACCTTC. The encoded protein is CAWTGGTYGYTF.

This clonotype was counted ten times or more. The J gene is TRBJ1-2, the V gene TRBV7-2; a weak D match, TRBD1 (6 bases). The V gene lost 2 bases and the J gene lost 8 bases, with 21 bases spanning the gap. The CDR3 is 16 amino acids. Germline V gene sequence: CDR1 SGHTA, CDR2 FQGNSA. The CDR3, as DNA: TGTGCCAGCAGCTTATCCTCTGGAACAGGGCAGGAAGGCTACACCTTC. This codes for CASSLSSGTGQEGYTF.

This CDR3 is CASTTLLRPGTGRTYGYTF. The CDR3 nucleotides read TGTGCCAGCACTACTCTACTCCGCCCCGGGACAGGGAGGACCTATGGCTACACCTTC. This chain uses TRBV28 with TRBJ1-2, with TRBD1 matching over 9 bases. The V segment lost 7 bases and the J segment 4 bases; nucleotides outside the gene matches: 22. This CDR3 has 19 residues. Germline V gene data show CDR1 as MDHEN and CDR2 as SYDVKM.

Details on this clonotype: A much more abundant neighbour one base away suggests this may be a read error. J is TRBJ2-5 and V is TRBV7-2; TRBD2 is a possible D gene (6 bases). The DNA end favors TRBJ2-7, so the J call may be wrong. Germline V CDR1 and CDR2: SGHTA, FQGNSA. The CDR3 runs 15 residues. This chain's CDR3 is CASSSRDLLRYEQYF. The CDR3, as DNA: TGTGCCAGCAGCTCGCGGGACCTTTTACGCTACGAGCAGTACTTC.

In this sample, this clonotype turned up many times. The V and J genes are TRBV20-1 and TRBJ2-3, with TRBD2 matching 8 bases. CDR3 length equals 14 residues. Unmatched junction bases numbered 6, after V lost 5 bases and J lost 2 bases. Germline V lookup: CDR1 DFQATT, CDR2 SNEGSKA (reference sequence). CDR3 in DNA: TGCAGTGCTCCTCGGGGGGGGCTCACAGATACGCAGTATTTT. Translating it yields CSAPRGGLTDTQYF.

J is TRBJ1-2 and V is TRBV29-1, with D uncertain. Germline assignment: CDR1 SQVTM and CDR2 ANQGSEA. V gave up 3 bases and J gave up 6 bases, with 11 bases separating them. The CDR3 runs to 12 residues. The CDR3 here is CSVDTGIDGYTF. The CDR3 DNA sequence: TGCAGCGTTGATACCGGGATTGATGGCTACACCTTC.

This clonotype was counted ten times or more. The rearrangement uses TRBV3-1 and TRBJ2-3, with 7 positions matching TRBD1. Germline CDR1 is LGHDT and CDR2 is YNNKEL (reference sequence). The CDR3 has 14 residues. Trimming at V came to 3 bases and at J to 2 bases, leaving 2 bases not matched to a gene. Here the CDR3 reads CASSQGQNTDTQYF. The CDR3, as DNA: TGTGCCAGCAGCCAGGGACAGAACACAGATACGCAGTATTTT.

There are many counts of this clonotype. Here the CDR3 reads CATSRDYQGGETQYF. Here the CDR3 DNA reads TGTGCCACCAGCAGAGATTACCAGGGGGGAGAGACCCAGTACTTC. The chain recombines TRBV15 with TRBJ2-5; maybe TRBD1 (7 bases). The CDR3 has 15 residues. The V end was cut by 0 bases, the J end by 4 bases, with 12 bases between. Germline V gene sequence: CDR1 LNHNV, CDR2 YYDKDF (reference sequence).

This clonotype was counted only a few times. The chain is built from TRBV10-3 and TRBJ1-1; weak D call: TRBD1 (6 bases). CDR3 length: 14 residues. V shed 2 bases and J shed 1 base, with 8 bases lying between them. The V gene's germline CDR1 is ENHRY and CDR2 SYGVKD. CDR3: CAISERGANTEAFF. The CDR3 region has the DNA TGTGCCATCAGTGAGAGGGGGGCGAACACTGAAGCTTTCTTT.

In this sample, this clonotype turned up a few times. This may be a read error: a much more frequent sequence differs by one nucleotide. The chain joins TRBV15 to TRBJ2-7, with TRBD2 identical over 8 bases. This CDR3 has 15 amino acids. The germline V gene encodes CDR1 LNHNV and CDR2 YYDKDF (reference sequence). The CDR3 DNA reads TGTGCCACCTGCAGGTCACCGGGAGGGTCCTACGAGCAGTACTTC. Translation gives CATCRSPGGSYEQYF.

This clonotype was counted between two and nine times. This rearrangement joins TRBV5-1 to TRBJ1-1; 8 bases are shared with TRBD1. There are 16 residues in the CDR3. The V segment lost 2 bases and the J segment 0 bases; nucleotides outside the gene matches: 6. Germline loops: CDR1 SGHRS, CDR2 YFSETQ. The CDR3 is CASSLQGGDMNTEAFF. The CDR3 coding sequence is TGCGCCAGCAGCTTACAGGGGGGGGACATGAACACTGAAGCTTTCTTT.

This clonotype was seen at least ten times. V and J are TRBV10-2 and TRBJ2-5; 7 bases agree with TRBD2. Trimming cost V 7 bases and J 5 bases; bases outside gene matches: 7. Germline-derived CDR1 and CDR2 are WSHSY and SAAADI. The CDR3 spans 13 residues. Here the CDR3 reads CASTGREGETQYF. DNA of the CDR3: TGCGCCAGCACCGGCAGGGAGGGGGAGACCCAGTACTTC.

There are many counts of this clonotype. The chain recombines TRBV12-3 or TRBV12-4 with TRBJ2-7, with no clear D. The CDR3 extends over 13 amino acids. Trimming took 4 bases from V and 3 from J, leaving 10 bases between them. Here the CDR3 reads CASSYGPHYEQYF. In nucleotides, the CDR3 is TGTGCCAGCAGTTACGGGCCACACTACGAGCAGTACTTC.

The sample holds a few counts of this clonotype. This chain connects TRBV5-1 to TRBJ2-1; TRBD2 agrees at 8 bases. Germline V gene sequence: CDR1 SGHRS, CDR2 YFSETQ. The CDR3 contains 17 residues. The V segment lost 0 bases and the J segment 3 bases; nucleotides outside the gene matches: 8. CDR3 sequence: CASSLAWLSGGYNEQFF. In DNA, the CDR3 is TGCGCCAGCAGCTTGGCCTGGCTCAGCGGGGGCTACAATGAGCAGTTCTTC.

The CDR3 reads CASSQDTGSNQPQHF. CDR3 sequence (DNA): TGTGCCAGCAGCCAAGATACGGGGAGCAATCAGCCCCAGCATTTT. V usage is TRBV3-1 and J usage is TRBJ1-5; D unclear. V was shortened by 0 bases and J by 1 base, with 7 bases between the two germline ends. Looked up from germline, CDR1 is LGHDT and CDR2 is YNNKEL (reference sequence). The CDR3 is 15 amino acids.

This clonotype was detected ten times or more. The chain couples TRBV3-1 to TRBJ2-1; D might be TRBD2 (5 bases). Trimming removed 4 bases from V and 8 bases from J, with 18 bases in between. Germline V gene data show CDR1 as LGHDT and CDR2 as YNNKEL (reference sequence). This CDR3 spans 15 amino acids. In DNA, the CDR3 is TGTGCCAGCAGCCCCACTCCAAGCGGCAGCGATGAGCAGTTCTTC. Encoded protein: CASSPTPSGSDEQFF.

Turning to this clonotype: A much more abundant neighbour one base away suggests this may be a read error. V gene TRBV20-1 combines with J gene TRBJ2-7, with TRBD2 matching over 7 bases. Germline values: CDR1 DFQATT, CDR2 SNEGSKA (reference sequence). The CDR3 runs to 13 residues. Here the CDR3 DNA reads TGCGGTGCTATGTCGGGGGGCTCCTACGAGCAGTACTTC. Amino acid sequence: CGAMSGGSYEQYF.

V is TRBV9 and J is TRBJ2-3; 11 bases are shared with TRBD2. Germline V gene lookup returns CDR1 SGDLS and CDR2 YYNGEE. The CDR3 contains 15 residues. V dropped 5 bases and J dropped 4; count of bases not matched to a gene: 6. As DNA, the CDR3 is TGTGCCAGCAGGAAACTAGCGGGGGCAGCAGATACGCAGTATTTT. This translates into CASRKLAGAADTQYF.

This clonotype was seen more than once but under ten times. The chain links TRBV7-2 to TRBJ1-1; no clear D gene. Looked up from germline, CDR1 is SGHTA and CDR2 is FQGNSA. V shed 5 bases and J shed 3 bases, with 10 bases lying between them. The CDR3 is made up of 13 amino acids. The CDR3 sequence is CASSPQTDTEAFF. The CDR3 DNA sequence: TGTGCCAGCAGCCCCCAGACGGACACTGAAGCTTTCTTT.

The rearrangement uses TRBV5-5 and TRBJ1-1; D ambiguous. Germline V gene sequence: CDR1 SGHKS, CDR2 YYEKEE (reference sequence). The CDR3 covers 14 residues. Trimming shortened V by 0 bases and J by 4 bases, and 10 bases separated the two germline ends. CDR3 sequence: CASSLDWGSTEAFF. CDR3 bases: TGTGCCAGCAGCTTGGATTGGGGAAGCACTGAAGCTTTCTTT.

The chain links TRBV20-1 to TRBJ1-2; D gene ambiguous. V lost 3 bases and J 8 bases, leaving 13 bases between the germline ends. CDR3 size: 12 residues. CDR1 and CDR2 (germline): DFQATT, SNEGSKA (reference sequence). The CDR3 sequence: CSARGGVRGYTF. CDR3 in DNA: TGCAGTGCTAGGGGCGGGGTCAGGGGCTACACCTTC.

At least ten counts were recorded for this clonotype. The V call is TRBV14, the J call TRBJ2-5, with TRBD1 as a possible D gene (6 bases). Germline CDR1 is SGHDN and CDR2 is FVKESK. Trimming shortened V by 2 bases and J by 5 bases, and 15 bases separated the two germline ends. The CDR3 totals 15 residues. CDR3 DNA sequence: TGTGCCAGCAGCCAACGGGACACTCGTCAGGAGACCCAGTACTTC. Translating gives CASSQRDTRQETQYF.

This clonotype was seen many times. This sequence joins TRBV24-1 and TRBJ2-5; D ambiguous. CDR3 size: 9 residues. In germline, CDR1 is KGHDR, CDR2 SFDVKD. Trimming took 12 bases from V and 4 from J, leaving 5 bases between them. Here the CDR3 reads CAPGETQYF. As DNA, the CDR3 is TGTGCCCCCGGAGAGACCCAGTACTTC.